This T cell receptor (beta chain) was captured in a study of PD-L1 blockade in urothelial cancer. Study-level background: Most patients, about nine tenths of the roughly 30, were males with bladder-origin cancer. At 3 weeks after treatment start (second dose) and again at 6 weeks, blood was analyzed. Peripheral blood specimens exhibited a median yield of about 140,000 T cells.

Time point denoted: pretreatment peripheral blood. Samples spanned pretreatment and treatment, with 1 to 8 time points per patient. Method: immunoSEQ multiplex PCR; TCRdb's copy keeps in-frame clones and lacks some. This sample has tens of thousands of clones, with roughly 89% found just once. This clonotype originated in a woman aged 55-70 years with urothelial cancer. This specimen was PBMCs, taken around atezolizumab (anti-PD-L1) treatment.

In nucleotides, the CDR3 is TGCGCCAGCAGCCAAGACTCAGGGGGAAGCAATCAGCCCCAGCATTTT. This gives the protein CASSQDSGGSNQPQHF. J is TRBJ1-5 and V is TRBV4-3; 7 bases agree with TRBD1. The trim removed 0 bases at V and 1 base at J, leaving 3 bases unmatched. The CDR3 consists of 16 residues. Germline values: CDR1 LGHNA, CDR2 YSLEER.